This T cell receptor beta chain was recovered during a study of blood T cells in healthy people across ages (dated by TCRdb to the mid-2010s). Context from the whole study: In model experiments, template switching captured about one uniquely barcoded TCR beta cDNA molecule for every two T cells. The study measured age-related changes in TCR beta repertoire diversity using deep sequencing normalized with unique cDNA molecular identifiers. The donors were divided into four age groups: young (average 16 years), middle-aged (about 40), aged (about 60) and long-lived (82). To avoid experimental bias, donors of different ages were randomly spread across the sequencing lanes. Using the same blood draw, the study looked at two additional independent replicas of 1 million unique cDNA reads for two donors, one aged 18 to 29 and the other aged 80 or older.

The table lists this clonotype with a few counts. Its antigen specificity is not known. One base away there is no much larger clone; base qualities are not given. Donors were under 40 systemically healthy Caucasian individuals from Russia aged 6 to 90 years. Each donor gave about 11 milliliters of peripheral blood, drawn into EDTA-treated Vacutainer tubes. PBMCs were isolated by Ficoll-Paque density-gradient centrifugation, with at least 6 million obtained per sample. Trizol reagent was used to extract total RNA from the PBMCs, yielding at least 6 micrograms per sample. For every donor, flow cytometry on a PBMC aliquot measured the percentage of naive CD45RAhigh/CD27high T cells. The full study reports these points: Conclusive comparison of naive and antigen-experienced compartments was prevented by the profiling of bulk unsorted PBMCs. Observed TCR beta diversity per million T cells fell roughly linearly with age, and a significant reduction was already apparent by age roughly 40. Compared with the aged group, the long-lived group had more naive CD4+ T cells, fewer expanded clones and increased TCR diversity, a pattern suggesting age selection. The CMV infection status of donors was not known, potentially confounding age-related changes in expanded clonotypes. Estimates of total diversity based on one million sequenced T cells were regarded as lower bounds and as underestimates. The percentage of naive T cells measured by flow cytometry correlated strongly with observed TCR beta diversity.

The CDR3 spans 16 residues, from the cysteine through the phenylalanine. The retained sequence is limited to the CDR3, 48 bases, with the frame set at the first base. CDR1 and CDR2, looked up from the germline V gene, are KGHDR and SFDVKD. Trimming at the junction amounts to 4 bases on V and 2 bases on J, and the germline ends lie 15 bases apart. The library relied on 5' RACE. For sequencing, an Illumina HiSeq 2500 was employed. A second PCR of roughly 7 to 12 cycles was performed with a sample-barcoded 5' primer and a J-beta primer mix. Each TCR beta cDNA molecule received a unique molecular identifier from a template-switch 5' adaptor carrying 12 random nucleotides. At least 2.5 million CDR3-containing paired-end reads were obtained from each sample. First-strand cDNA was synthesized from all RNA with the Mint cDNA synthesis kit, primed by a TRBC-specific oligonucleotide. Following uracil-DNA glycosylase treatment, all cDNA underwent a first 18-cycle PCR with the universal primers M1SS and BC2_uni_R. The original methods were these. For normalization, 1 million high-quality reads were randomly selected from each sample, with every read carrying a distinct molecular identifier. Reads with shared molecular identifiers were discarded instead of being binned into consensus sequences. MiTCR, run with a Q25 quality threshold and the strictest error-elimination algorithm, handled CDR3 identification, clonotype clustering and error correction. Lower-bound total TCR beta diversity was estimated with a nonparametric unseen species model using Euler transformation. TCRdb reprocessing: public reads trimmed at Q25 with fastp, clones called with MiXCR, in-frame beta chains kept. A single entry per CDR3 protein holds the most common genes and DNA from its merged rows. TCRdb's processing, not the study's, gives the V and J calls here. This sample gives hundreds of thousands of distinct CDR3 sequences in total; more than 45% of them show up just once. The top ten constitute about 26% of the sample.

The source material was blood. This clonotype originated in an elderly man in good health. Rearrangement joined TRBV24-1 to TRBJ2-3; TRBD2 is perhaps the D gene, given 6 matching bases. This receptor carries the CDR3 CATSDAKTGVTDTQYF. At the DNA level, the sequence is TGTGCCACCAGTGACGCTAAGACGGGAGTCACAGATACGCAGTATTTT.